This T cell receptor (beta chain) was sequenced for a study of blood T cell repertoires in COVID-19 (dated by TCRdb to about 2020). The study in broad terms: Samples covering the acute and convalescent phases of COVID-19 were provided by collaborators in the United States, Italy and Spain. The material from the prospective study consisted of cDNA or gDNA derived from T cells, B-cell-depleted T cells, or PBMCs. The repertoires were released in a freely available public database intended as a resource for research on the immune response to SARS-CoV-2. A de-identified subject ID, COVID-19 status, age in years and sex were almost always included in the sample metadata. Subjects who had been exposed to COVID-19, were actively infected with it, or had recovered from it provided the deeply sampled blood TCRbeta repertoires that made up the dataset. The samples were drawn from two sources: the first 160 participants of the ongoing ImmuneRACE study, and 1,000 to 1,500 subjects contributed by 6 global collaborators. Where HLA class I and class II types were available, the types were taken from metadata supplied by the sample provider, not from assay-based typing.

Trimming costs V 3 bases and J 0 bases, and their ends lie 11 bases apart. CDR1 and CDR2 are read off the germline V gene as SGHDN and FVKESK. From the cysteine up to the phenylalanine, the CDR3 has a length of 15 residues. Only CDR3 DNA is held: 45 bases, read in frame from base 1. As to this clone: Its antigen remains undetermined. There are no base qualities to consult, and no much larger clone falls within one base.

Enrolling through a virtual design, the prospective study's participants ranged in age from roughly 18 to 89 years and lived across roughly 24 United States geographic areas. Cohort assignment in the prospective study relied on participant-reported clinical history from a screening survey and a study questionnaire. ImmuneRACE Cohort 3 recovered participants were defined by two consecutive negative NP/OP PCR tests, healthcare professional clearance, or symptom resolution. Each participant in the prospective study had whole blood, serum and a nasopharyngeal or oropharyngeal swab collected by mobile phlebotomists. Prospective study participants could optionally give additional blood draws and questionnaires over an approximately 2-month period. Before DNA extraction, prospective study blood samples were shipped either frozen or at room temperature. General conclusions and limits of the study: Clinical and demographic metadata were provided uncurated, with the amount varying by source and participant.

TCRbeta CDR3 regions were amplified from genomic DNA by means of the immunoSEQ Assay, a bias-controlled multiplex PCR. Per the source publication's procedure: Nucleated cell counts per sample were estimated from amplification of reference gene primers within the assay. To quantify the absolute abundance of each unique TCRbeta CDR3 rearrangement, sequence reads were collapsed and filtered. For each sample, productive Simpson clonality was calculated by taking the square root of Simpson's diversity index across productive rearrangements. What TCRdb holds here is the immuneACCESS table cut down to in-frame rearrangements. Part of the clones is not present; checked against another copy, under half of the missing clones reflect an unresolved V gene, and the others are unexplained. The V and J calls and clone size come from that table; D and trimming were worked out from the DNA. Recorded for this sample are over 300,000 clones; approximately 90% of them occurred a single time. Clones ranked in the top ten supply 5.5% to 6% of the sample.

The sequence was collected from a woman aged 25-40 years who had recovered from COVID-19. The sequenced material came from PBMCs or T cells enriched from blood (not recorded which). The chain joins TRBV14 to TRBJ1-2; the D gene is perhaps TRBD1, on 5 matching bases. The bases read TGTGCCAGCAGCCAGTTGACAGCTGCTAACTATGGCTACACCTTC. Its protein is CASSQLTAANYGYTF.